These 21 T cell receptor beta chains were all obtained from the same sample, sequenced in a study of blood T cell repertoires in COVID-19. Sequenced by immunoSEQ multiplex PCR; TCRdb stores in-frame clones only, minus some. The sample gives some 320,000 clones, roughly 85% of which show up once; under 2% is in the top ten. Sequencing used PBMCs or T cells enriched from blood (not recorded which). Receptor source: a woman aged 25-40 years who had been exposed to COVID-19.

The V and J genes are TRBV9 and TRBJ1-1; 8 positions agree with TRBD1. This CDR3 has 16 amino acids. V lost 4 bases and J lost 5; bases outside the gene matches: 13. Germline-derived CDR1 and CDR2 are SGDLS and YYNGEE. This CDR3 is CASSPTGAGPRTEAFF. The CDR3 nucleotides are TGTGCCAGCAGCCCGACAGGGGCTGGACCGAGGACTGAAGCTTTCTTT.

V and J are TRBV25-1 and TRBJ2-1, with 10 bases aligning to TRBD1. Germline CDR1 and CDR2: MGHDK and SYGVNS. After removal of 11 bases from V and 8 bases from J, the junction contained 6 bases not matched to a gene. The CDR3 length is 12 residues. The CDR3: CAVVGQGDEQFF. The CDR3 region has the DNA TGTGCCGTTGTAGGACAGGGGGATGAGCAGTTCTTC.

The rearrangement joins TRBV7-9 to TRBJ2-7, with D perhaps matching TRBD2 (6 bases). The CDR3 extends over 15 amino acids. CDR1 and CDR2 (germline): SEHNR, FQNEAQ (reference sequence). Trimming took off 6 bases at V and 5 bases at J, with 20 bases between the two ends. CDR3 protein: CASSPMGGRKDEQYF. The DNA for the CDR3 is TGTGCCAGCAGTCCTATGGGAGGCAGGAAGGACGAGCAGTACTTC.

This chain uses TRBV5-5 with TRBJ1-1, with D possibly being TRBD1 (5 bases). CDR1 and CDR2 from the germline V gene are SGHKS and YYEKEE (reference sequence). Trimming took off 3 bases at V and 3 bases at J, with 9 bases between the two ends. The length of the CDR3 is 13 residues. The CDR3 here is CASSSGHYTEAFF. CDR3 DNA: TGTGCCAGCAGCTCAGGACATTACACTGAAGCTTTCTTT. Full variable domain (outside the CDR3, taken from reference TRBV5-5 and TRBJ1-1): DAGVTQSPTHLIKTRGQQVTLRCSPISGHKSVSWYQQVLGQGPQFIFQYYEKEERGRGNFPDRFSARQFPNYSSELNVNALLLGDSALYLCASSSGHYTEAFFGQGTRLTVV.

The chain employs TRBV9 and TRBJ1-1; D is uncertain. The CDR3 runs 14 residues. From germline, CDR1 is SGDLS and CDR2 YYNGEE. Trimming pared 4 bases from V and 2 bases from J, leaving 12 bases between. Written as DNA, the CDR3 is TGTGCCAGCAGCTTGTTGACTGCCAACACTGAAGCTTTCTTT. This sequence encodes CASSLLTANTEAFF.

The chain carries TRBV7-2 and TRBJ2-1, with D hard to call. This CDR3 has 14 amino acids. V lost 3 bases and J lost 5, with 11 bases in between. The V gene's germline CDR1 is SGHTA and CDR2 FQGNSA. CDR3 amino acids: CASSFAVRDNEQFF. The DNA of the CDR3 is TGTGCCAGCAGCTTCGCGGTTCGGGACAATGAGCAGTTCTTC.

The V and J genes are TRBV2 and TRBJ1-4; a weak D match, TRBD1 (5 bases). V was clipped by 9 bases and J by 7 bases, with 12 bases between them. The CDR3 runs 12 residues. The germline CDR1 and CDR2 sequences are SNHLY and FYNNEI. The CDR3 sequence: CARRRGGEKLFF. In nucleotides, the CDR3 is TGTGCCAGAAGAAGGGGCGGTGAAAAACTGTTTTTT.

J is TRBJ1-1 and V is TRBV4-3, with 9 positions matching TRBD1. The CDR3 length is 14 residues. Germline assignment: CDR1 LGHNA and CDR2 YSLEER. V was clipped by 7 bases and J by 4 bases; unmatched bases: 7. The CDR3 loop reads CASNSDRGGTEAFF. CDR3 sequence (DNA): TGCGCCAGCAACTCGGACAGGGGTGGCACTGAAGCTTTCTTT.

The chain recombines TRBV6-5 with TRBJ2-5, with 8 bases identical to TRBD2. After removal of 6 bases from V and 1 base from J, the junction contained 7 bases not matched to a gene. Germline values: CDR1 MNHEY, CDR2 SVGAGI. The CDR3 is made up of 15 amino acids. CDR3 coding DNA: TGTGCCAGCAGCCGAGGGCGGGGGGCCCAAGAGACCCAGTACTTC. This translates into CASSRGRGAQETQYF.

The V call is TRBV14, the J call TRBJ2-3, with 11 bases that match TRBD2. Germline V lookup: CDR1 SGHDN, CDR2 FVKESK. This CDR3 is 16 amino acids long. Trimming cost V 4 bases and J 0 bases; bases outside gene matches: 3. The CDR3 protein is CASSRTSGSSTDTQYF. The CDR3 DNA sequence: TGTGCCAGCAGCCGGACTAGCGGGTCTAGCACAGATACGCAGTATTTT.

As for this clone: Other DNA sequences in this sample translate to the same CDR3. The genes are TRBV19 and TRBJ2-1, with 12 bases lining up with TRBD2. Germline CDR1 reads LNHDA; CDR2 reads SQIVND (reference sequence). CDR3 size: 15 residues. Trimming took 4 bases from V and 5 from J; bases not matched to a gene: 3. The CDR3, as DNA: TGTGCCAGTAGTAGAGGACTAGCGGGAAACAATGAGCAGTTCTTC. It encodes CASSRGLAGNNEQFF.

The rearrangement links TRBV7-6 to TRBJ2-1, with TRBD2 matching 13 bases. Unmatched junction bases numbered 9, after V lost 3 bases and J lost 4 bases. CDR1 SGHVS and CDR2 FNYEAQ come from the germline V gene. The CDR3 extends over 18 amino acids. CDR3: CASSFYQPGLAGYNEQFF. In DNA form, the CDR3 reads TGTGCCAGCAGCTTTTACCAACCGGGACTAGCGGGGTACAATGAGCAGTTCTTC.

V is TRBV5-1 and J is TRBJ2-7; D is perhaps TRBD1 (6 bases). V dropped 0 bases and J dropped 3 bases, with 10 bases sitting between them. Germline CDR1 and CDR2: SGHRS and YFSETQ. CDR3 length: 14 amino acids. CDR3 sequence: CASSLEQGIYEQYF. The CDR3 nucleotides read TGCGCCAGCAGCTTGGAACAGGGCATCTACGAGCAGTACTTC.

There are a few counts of this clone. CDR3 in amino acids: CASSPTQARSGNTIYF. The CDR3 DNA is TGTGCCAGCAGCCCTACTCAGGCGCGCTCTGGAAACACCATATATTTT. The rearrangement joins TRBV9 to TRBJ1-3, with no clear D. Germline V CDR1 and CDR2: SGDLS, YYNGEE. This CDR3 spans 16 amino acids. Trimming cost V 4 bases and J 0 bases, with 14 bases left between them.

The chain joins TRBV28 to TRBJ1-2; no reliable D call. Germline CDR1 is MDHEN and CDR2 is SYDVKM. This CDR3 is built from 14 residues. The V end was cut by 2 bases, the J end by 3 bases, with 10 bases between. The CDR3: CASSLVAGDYGYTF. The CDR3 DNA sequence: TGTGCCAGCAGTTTAGTCGCGGGAGACTATGGCTACACCTTC.

The chain combines TRBV29-1 with TRBJ2-5; D is uncertain. V was clipped by 6 bases and J by 7 bases, with 9 bases between them. The CDR3 is 10 amino acids. Germline V gene data show CDR1 as SQVTM and CDR2 as ANQGSEA. The CDR3 sequence: CSVILATQYF. In nucleotides, the CDR3 is TGCAGCGTCATCTTAGCGACCCAGTACTTC. Using reference TRBV29-1 and TRBJ2-5 for the parts outside the CDR3, the full variable domain is SAVISQKPSRDICQRGTSLTIQCQVDSQVTMMFWYRQQPGQSLTLIATANQGSEATYESGFVIDKFPISRPNLTFSTLTVSNMSPEDSSIYLCSVILATQYFGPGTRLLVL.

The chain recombines TRBV21-1 with TRBJ2-7; TRBD2 was called by the table and not checked on the DNA. TRBV21-1 is noted as a pseudogene. CDR3 length: 15 residues. The CDR3 spells CASSKAVSGSYEQYF. The CDR3 DNA reads TGTGCCAGCAGCAAAGCGGTAAGCGGGAGCTACGAGCAGTACTTC.

The gene calls are TRBV28 and TRBJ1-2; possible D gene TRBD1, 5 bases. The germline CDR1 and CDR2 sequences are MDHEN and SYDVKM. V gave up 7 bases and J gave up 7 bases, with 16 bases separating them. CDR3 size: 13 residues. DNA for the CDR3: TGTGCCAGCATATCGGAGGGGTACTCTGGCTACACCTTC. Its translation: CASISEGYSGYTF.

The rearrangement links TRBV19 to TRBJ1-2, with TRBD1 matching 8 bases. This CDR3 has 14 residues. The germline CDR1 and CDR2 sequences are LNHDA and SQIVND (reference sequence). The V gene end was trimmed by 7 bases and the J gene end by 3 bases; junction bases not matched to a gene: 7. The CDR3 loop is CASTDRGGYYGYTF. CDR3 sequence (DNA): TGTGCCAGTACCGACAGGGGAGGTTACTATGGCTACACCTTC.

The chain employs TRBV12-3 or TRBV12-4 and TRBJ1-2; tentatively, D is TRBD1 (6 bases). This CDR3 comprises 11 residues. The CDR3 loop is CASGTGHGYTF. Written as DNA, the CDR3 is TGTGCATCGGGAACAGGGCATGGCTACACCTTC.

The chain links TRBV2 to TRBJ1-4; possibly TRBD1 for D (5 bases). V gave up 10 bases and J gave up 5 bases, with 17 bases separating them. Germline-derived CDR1 and CDR2 are SNHLY and FYNNEI. CDR3 length equals 14 residues. This CDR3 is CATSQGMGNEKLFF. CDR3 coding DNA: TGTGCCACCTCCCAGGGCATGGGAAATGAAAAACTGTTTTTT.